This is a list of T cell receptor beta chains from one sample in a study of CXCR3-negative and CXCR3-positive naive CD8 T cells. From its re-call of the 5' RACE reads, TCRdb lists each CDR3 protein once, without DNA. The table gives under 60,000 distinct CDR3 sequences; the top ten clones make up 0.55% to 0.6% of it. The specimen sequenced was naive CXCR3+ CD8+ T cells from blood. The receptor set was obtained from a human donor in good health. Some clones in this sample may be carry-over from other donors' samples. Each CDR3 is given with its conserved first and last residue. Each record gives: V gene, CDR3 length, J gene, clone size, CDR3 protein. Clone sizes are given selectively: once, few, many, or a class where the clone is expanded.

TRBV29-1	12	TRBJ2-7	-	CSVEAGPYEQYF
TRBV7-3	14	TRBJ1-6	-	CASSFGTEGSPLHF
TRBV12-3/TRBV12-4	14	TRBJ2-7	-	CASSLEYSVYEQYF
TRBV4-3	15	TRBJ2-1	medium-sized	CASSEGLSGYNEQFF
TRBV7-9	12	TRBJ2-7	-	CALYSTGGEQYF
TRBV13	16	TRBJ1-2	-	CASSLVGTGFNYGYTF
TRBV28	13	TRBJ2-5	-	CASSFRYQETQYF
TRBV4-2	16	TRBJ2-6	-	CASSKGAGTGANVLTF
TRBV2	16	TRBJ1-5	-	CASSNPGQLSNQPQHF
TRBV4-3	16	TRBJ2-7	-	CASSQDRWDSSYEQYF
TRBV5-1	14	TRBJ2-7	-	CASSPDRIFYEQYF
TRBV27	11	TRBJ1-3	-	CASSSGNTIYF
TRBV4-3	15	TRBJ1-2	-	CASSQDRVQSYGYTF
TRBV20-1	12	TRBJ1-1	-	CSASGLNTEPFF